Following are 4 T cell receptor beta chains from one sample sequenced in a study of OX40 agonist ivuxolimab in advanced cancers. The data were produced by immunoSEQ multiplex PCR, yet TCRdb's version contains in-frame clones alone and is incomplete. Of approximately 76,000 clones in the sample, roughly 92% are singletons; the top ten hold about 6.6%. The input for sequencing was CD4+ or CD8+ T cells sorted from blood, taken in a trial of the OX40 agonist ivuxolimab. The receptors derive from an adult with an advanced solid tumor such as melanoma, head and neck, liver or kidney cancer.

V and J are TRBV5-6 and TRBJ2-7, with a weak D call TRBD1 (6 bases). Trimming shortened V by 4 bases and J by 3 bases, and 11 bases separated the two germline ends. CDR3 length: 13 residues. CDR1 SGHDT and CDR2 YYEEEE come from the germline V gene. The CDR3 DNA reads TGTGCCAGCAGCCTGGGACACCTCTACGAGCAGTACTTC. It encodes CASSLGHLYEQYF.

This chain links TRBV28 with TRBJ2-5; D is tentatively TRBD1 or TRBD2 (5 bases each). Trimming cost V 5 bases and J 2 bases, with 21 bases left between them. Germline V CDR1 and CDR2: MDHEN, SYDVKM. CDR3 length: 17 amino acids. The CDR3 coding sequence is TGTGCCAGCAGTGGGGATGAACGGGGCTTGTATCAAGAGACCCAGTACTTC. Translation: CASSGDERGLYQETQYF.

This chain links TRBV15 with TRBJ1-2; TRBD1 matches at 10 bases. Germline V gene sequence: CDR1 LNHNV, CDR2 YYDKDF (reference sequence). This CDR3 has 13 residues. The trim removed 5 bases at V and 6 bases at J, leaving 3 bases unmatched. The CDR3 region has the DNA TGTGCCACCAGCGGGACAGGGGCAAATGGCTACACCTTC. Translation gives CATSGTGANGYTF.

V usage is TRBV15 and J usage is TRBJ1-2; D unclear. The CDR3 has 14 residues. Germline CDR1 is LNHNV and CDR2 is YYDKDF (reference sequence). With 0 bases removed from V and 2 bases from J, the gap between germline ends came to 7 bases. The CDR3 region is CATSREAVNYGYTF. CDR3 nucleotide sequence: TGTGCCACCAGCAGAGAGGCCGTGAACTATGGCTACACCTTC.